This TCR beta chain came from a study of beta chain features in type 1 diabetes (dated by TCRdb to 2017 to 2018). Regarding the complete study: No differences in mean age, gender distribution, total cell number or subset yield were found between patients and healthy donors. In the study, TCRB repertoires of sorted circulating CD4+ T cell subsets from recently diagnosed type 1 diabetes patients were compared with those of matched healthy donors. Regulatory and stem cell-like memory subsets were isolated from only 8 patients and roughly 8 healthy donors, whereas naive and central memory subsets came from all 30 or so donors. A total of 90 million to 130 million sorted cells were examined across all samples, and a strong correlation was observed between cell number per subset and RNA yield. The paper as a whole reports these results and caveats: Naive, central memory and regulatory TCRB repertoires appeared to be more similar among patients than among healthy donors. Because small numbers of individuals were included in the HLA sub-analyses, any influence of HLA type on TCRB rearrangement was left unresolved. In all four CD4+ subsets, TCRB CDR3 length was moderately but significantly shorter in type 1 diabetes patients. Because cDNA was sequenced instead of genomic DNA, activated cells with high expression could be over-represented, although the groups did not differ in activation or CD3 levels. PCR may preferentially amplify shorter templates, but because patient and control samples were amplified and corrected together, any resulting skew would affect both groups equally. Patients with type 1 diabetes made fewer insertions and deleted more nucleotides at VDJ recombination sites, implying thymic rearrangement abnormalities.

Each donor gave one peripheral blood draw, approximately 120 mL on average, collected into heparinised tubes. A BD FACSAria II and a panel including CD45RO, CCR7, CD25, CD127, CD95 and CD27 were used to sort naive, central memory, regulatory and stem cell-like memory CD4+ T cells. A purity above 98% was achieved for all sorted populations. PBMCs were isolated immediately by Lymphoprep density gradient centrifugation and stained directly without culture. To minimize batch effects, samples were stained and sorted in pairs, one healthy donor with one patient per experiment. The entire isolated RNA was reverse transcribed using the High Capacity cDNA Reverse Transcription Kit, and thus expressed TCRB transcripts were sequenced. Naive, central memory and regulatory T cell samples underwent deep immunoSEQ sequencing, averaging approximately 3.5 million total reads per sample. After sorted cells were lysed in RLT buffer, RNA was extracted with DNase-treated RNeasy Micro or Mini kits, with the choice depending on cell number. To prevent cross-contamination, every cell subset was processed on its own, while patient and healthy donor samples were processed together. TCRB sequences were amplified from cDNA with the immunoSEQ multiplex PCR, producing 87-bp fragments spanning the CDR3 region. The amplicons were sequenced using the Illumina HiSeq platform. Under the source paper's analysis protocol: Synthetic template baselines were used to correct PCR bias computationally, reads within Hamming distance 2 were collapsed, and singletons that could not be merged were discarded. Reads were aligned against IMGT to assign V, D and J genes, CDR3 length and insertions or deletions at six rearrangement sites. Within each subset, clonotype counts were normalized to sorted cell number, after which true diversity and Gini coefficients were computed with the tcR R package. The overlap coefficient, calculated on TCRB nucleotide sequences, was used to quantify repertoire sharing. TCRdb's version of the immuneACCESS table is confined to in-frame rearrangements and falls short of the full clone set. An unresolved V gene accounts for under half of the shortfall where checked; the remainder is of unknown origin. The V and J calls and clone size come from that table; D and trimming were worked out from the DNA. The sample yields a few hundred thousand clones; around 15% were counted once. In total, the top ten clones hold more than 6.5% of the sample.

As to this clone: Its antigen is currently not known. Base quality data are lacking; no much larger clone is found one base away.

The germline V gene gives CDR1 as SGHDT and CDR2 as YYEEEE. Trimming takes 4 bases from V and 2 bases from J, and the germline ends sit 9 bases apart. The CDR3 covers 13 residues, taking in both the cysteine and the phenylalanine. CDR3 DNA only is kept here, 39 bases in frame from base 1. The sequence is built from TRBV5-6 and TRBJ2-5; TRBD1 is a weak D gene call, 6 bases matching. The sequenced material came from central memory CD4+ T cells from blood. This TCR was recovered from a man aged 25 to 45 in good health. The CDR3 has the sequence CASSGTGQETQYF. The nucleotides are TGTGCCAGCAGCGGAACAGGGCAAGAGACCCAGTACTTC.